This T cell receptor beta chain comes out of a study of blood T cell repertoires in COVID-19. Germline CDR1 and CDR2: SEHNR and FQNEAQ (reference sequence). This CDR3 has 17 residues. Trimming left V 5 bases short and J 0 bases short, with 17 bases between. The data were produced by immunoSEQ multiplex PCR, yet TCRdb's version contains in-frame clones alone and is incomplete. This sample has about 300,000 clones; nearly 90% occur once, and the top ten carry about 9.8%. The sequenced sample consisted of peripheral blood. The chain combines TRBV7-9 with TRBJ1-5, with D possibly matching TRBD1 (5 bases). The source of this sequence is a man in his late teens or twenties with active or convalescent COVID-19. The CDR3 DNA follows: TGTGCCAGCAGCACCTCTTGGGGCGGGAATAGCAATCAGCCCCAGCATTTT. This encodes CASSTSWGGNSNQPQHF.